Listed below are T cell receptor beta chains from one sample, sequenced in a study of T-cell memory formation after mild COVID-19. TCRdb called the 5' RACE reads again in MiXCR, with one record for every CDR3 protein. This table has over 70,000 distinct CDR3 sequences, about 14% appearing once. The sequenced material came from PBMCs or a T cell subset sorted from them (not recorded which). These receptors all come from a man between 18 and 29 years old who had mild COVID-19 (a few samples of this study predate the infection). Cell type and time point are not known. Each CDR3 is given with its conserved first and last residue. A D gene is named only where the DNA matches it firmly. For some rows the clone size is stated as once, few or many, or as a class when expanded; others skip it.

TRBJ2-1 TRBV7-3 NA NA CASSSNPGGSYNEQFF TGTGCCAGCAGCTCCAACCCCGGGGGCTCCTACAATGAGCAGTTCTTC
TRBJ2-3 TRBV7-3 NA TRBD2 CASSLSGRSTDTQYF TGTGCCAGCAGCCTTTCCGGGAGGAGCACAGATACGCAGTATTTT
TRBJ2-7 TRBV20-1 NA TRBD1 CSVHVRGRSYEQYF TGCAGTGTCCACGTCAGGGGGCGGTCCTACGAGCAGTACTTC
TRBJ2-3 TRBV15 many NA CATSRAQTSSTDTQYF TGTGCCACCAGCAGAGCACAGACGTCTAGCACAGATACGCAGTATTTT
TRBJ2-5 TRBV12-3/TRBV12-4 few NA CASSFTGVRQETQYF TGTGCCAGCAGTTTTACCGGGGTCCGGCAAGAGACCCAGTACTTC
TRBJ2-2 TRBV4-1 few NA CASSQDPPGELFF TGCGCCAGCAGCCAAGACCCCCCCGGGGAGCTGTTTTTT
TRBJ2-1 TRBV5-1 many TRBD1 CASSVGTGAYNEQFF TGCGCCAGCAGCGTCGGGACAGGGGCCTACAATGAGCAGTTCTTC
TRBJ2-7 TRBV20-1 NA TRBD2 CSARDWREGSGDYEQYF TGCAGTGCTAGAGATTGGCGGGAGGGTAGCGGGGACTACGAGCAGTACTTC
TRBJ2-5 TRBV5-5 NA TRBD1 CASRDRPDQETQYF TGTGCCAGCAGGGACAGGCCGGATCAAGAGACCCAGTACTTC
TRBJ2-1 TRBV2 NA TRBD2 CASSERSKAGVDEQFF TGTGCCAGCAGTGAGCGGTCCAAAGCGGGGGTAGATGAGCAGTTCTTC
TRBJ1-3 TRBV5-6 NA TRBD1 CASSLDATGTDTIYF TGTGCCAGCAGCTTGGATGCGACAGGGACGGACACCATATATTTT
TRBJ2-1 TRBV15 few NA CATSRDGSNEQFF TGTGCCACCAGCAGAGATGGGTCCAATGAGCAGTTCTTC
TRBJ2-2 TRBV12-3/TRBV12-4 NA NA CASTERRGLLPTGELFF TGTGCCAGCACCGAACGGAGGGGCCTCTTGCCCACCGGGGAGCTGTTTTTT
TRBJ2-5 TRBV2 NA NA CAIQISAVSGETQYF TGTGCCATTCAGATATCAGCGGTCTCCGGGGAGACCCAGTACTTC
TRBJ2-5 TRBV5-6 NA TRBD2 CASSLATSRGETQYF TGTGCCAGCAGCTTGGCGACTAGCAGAGGGGAGACCCAGTACTTC
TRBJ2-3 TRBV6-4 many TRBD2 CASSDSTSGGSTDTQYF TGTGCCAGCAGTGACTCGACTAGCGGGGGGAGCACAGATACGCAGTATTTT
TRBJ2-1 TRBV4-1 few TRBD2 CASSQEPSGGADEQFF TGCGCCAGCAGCCAAGAGCCTAGCGGGGGGGCTGATGAGCAGTTCTTC
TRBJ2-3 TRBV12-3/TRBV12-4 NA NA CASSLGGAPSTDTQYF TGTGCCAGCAGCCTCGGAGGGGCGCCGAGCACAGATACGCAGTATTTT
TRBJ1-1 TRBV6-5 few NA CASSPRAPLYTEAFF TGTGCCAGCAGTCCCCGAGCACCGCTATACACTGAAGCTTTCTTT
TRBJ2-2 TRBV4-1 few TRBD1 CASSPGTGVGGELFF TGCGCCAGCAGCCCCGGGACAGGGGTCGGCGGGGAGCTGTTTTTT
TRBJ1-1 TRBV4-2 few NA CASSQDDRQATEAFF TGTGCCAGCAGCCAAGATGACAGACAAGCGACTGAAGCTTTCTTT
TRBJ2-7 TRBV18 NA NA CASSAWDIEGVKNEQYF TGTGCCAGCTCGGCCTGGGACATTGAGGGCGTGAAGAACGAGCAGTACTTC
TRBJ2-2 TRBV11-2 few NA CASSLAGPNSGELFF TGTGCCAGCAGCTTAGCCGGGCCTAACAGCGGGGAGCTGTTTTTT
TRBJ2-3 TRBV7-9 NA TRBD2 CASSLGGPWTSGASDTQYF TGTGCCAGCAGCTTAGGGGGGCCGTGGACTAGCGGGGCTTCCGATACGCAGTATTTT
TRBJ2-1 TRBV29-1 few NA CSVDERTTNEQFF TGCAGCGTTGATGAACGGACTACCAATGAGCAGTTCTTC
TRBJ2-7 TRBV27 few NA CASSFRGRDDEQYF TGTGCCAGCAGTTTCAGGGGCAGGGACGACGAGCAGTACTTC
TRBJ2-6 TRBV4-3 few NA CASSQDLASGANVLTF TGCGCCAGCAGCCAAGATCTAGCCTCTGGGGCCAACGTCCTGACTTTC
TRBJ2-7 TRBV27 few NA CASSTQGTAYEQYF TGTGCCAGCAGTACACAGGGTACGGCCTACGAGCAGTACTTC
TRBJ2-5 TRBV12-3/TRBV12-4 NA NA CASSNRVAMFRETQYF TGTGCCAGCAGTAATCGAGTAGCGATGTTTCGAGAGACCCAGTACTTC
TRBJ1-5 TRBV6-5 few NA CASSYLSANQPQHF TGTGCCAGCAGTTATTTGTCAGCAAATCAGCCCCAGCATTTT
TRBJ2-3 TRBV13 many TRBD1 CASSDRQGESTDTQYF TGTGCCAGCAGCGACAGACAGGGGGAGAGCACAGATACGCAGTATTTT
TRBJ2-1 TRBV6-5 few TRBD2 CASSVRRGVSSGEQFF TGTGCCAGCAGTGTCCGGCGGGGGGTTTCCTCGGGTGAGCAGTTCTTC
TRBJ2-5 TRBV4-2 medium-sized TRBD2 CASSQTGTSGGETQYF TGTGCCAGCAGCCAAACCGGGACTAGCGGGGGGGAGACCCAGTACTTC
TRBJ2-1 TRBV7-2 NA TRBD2 CASSLTSGWGNEQFF TGTGCCAGCAGCTTAACTAGCGGGTGGGGGAATGAGCAGTTCTTC
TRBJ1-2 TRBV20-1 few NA CSARESAINYGYTF TGCAGTGCTAGAGAATCTGCAATTAACTATGGCTACACCTTC
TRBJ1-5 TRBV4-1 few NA CASSQEQGNQPQHF TGCGCCAGCAGCCAAGAACAGGGCAATCAGCCCCAGCATTTT
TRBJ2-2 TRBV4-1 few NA CASSPPGTGELFF TGCGCCAGCAGCCCTCCAGGGACAGGGGAGCTGTTTTTT
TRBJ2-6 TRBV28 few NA CASSGGASGANVLTF TGTGCCAGCAGTGGCGGGGCTTCCGGGGCCAACGTCCTGACTTTC
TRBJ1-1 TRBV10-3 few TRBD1 CAISEGGQGISEAFF TGTGCCATCAGTGAGGGGGGACAGGGGATCTCTGAAGCTTTCTTT
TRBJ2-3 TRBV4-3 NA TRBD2 CASAPLAGGTDTQYF TGCGCCAGCGCACCTCTAGCGGGGGGGACAGATACGCAGTATTTT
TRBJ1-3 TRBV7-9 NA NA CASSRLGGSPGNTIYF TGTGCCAGCTCCCGACTGGGGGGGTCACCCGGAAACACCATATATTTT
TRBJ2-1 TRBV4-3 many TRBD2 CASSQLAGTVGSYNEQFF TGCGCCAGCAGCCAACTAGCGGGGACCGTAGGCTCCTACAATGAGCAGTTCTTC
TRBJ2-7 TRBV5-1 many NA CASKEVRTAVSEQYF TGCGCCAGCAAAGAAGTCCGGACAGCCGTATCCGAGCAGTACTTC
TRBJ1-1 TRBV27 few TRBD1 CASMTDQGASTEAFF TGTGCCAGCATGACCGATCAGGGGGCGAGTACTGAAGCTTTCTTT
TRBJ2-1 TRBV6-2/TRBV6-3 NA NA CASSNPGPAQFF TGTGCCAGCAGTAATCCGGGGCCTGCACAGTTCTTC
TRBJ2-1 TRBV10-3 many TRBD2 CAISAQRGDYNEQFF TGTGCCATCAGTGCGCAGCGGGGGGACTACAATGAGCAGTTCTTC
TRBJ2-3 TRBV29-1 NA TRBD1 CSADLTGADTQYF TGCAGCGCCGATTTGACAGGGGCAGATACGCAGTATTTT
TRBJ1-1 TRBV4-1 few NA CASRKPGTASEAFF TGCGCCAGCAGGAAACCTGGGACTGCTAGTGAAGCTTTCTTT